This passage covers 11 T cell receptor beta chains from one sample sequenced in a study of OX40 agonist ivuxolimab in advanced cancers. TCRdb keeps only in-frame clones here, not all; method: immunoSEQ multiplex PCR. Of around 50,000 clones listed, about 83% are singletons. The sample consisted of CD4+ or CD8+ T cells sorted from blood, taken in a trial of the OX40 agonist ivuxolimab. These receptor sequences come from an adult with an advanced solid tumor such as melanoma, head and neck, liver or kidney cancer.

The V gene is TRBV4-1, the J gene TRBJ1-5; maybe TRBD1 (5 bases). V gave up 3 bases and J gave up 3 bases, with 21 bases separating them. Germline V gives CDR1 MGHRA, CDR2 YSYEKL. CDR3 length: 18 residues. CDR3 nucleotide sequence: TGCGCCAGCAGCCAGACCCAGATAAGGGGAGGGTCCAATCAGCCCCAGCATTTT. Encoded protein: CASSQTQIRGGSNQPQHF.

The chain couples TRBV2 to TRBJ1-4, with 8 bases identical to TRBD1. V dropped 0 bases and J dropped 7; count of bases not matched to a gene: 4. Germline lookup yields CDR1 SNHLY and CDR2 FYNNEI. The CDR3 runs 15 residues. Here the CDR3 DNA reads TGTGCCAGCAGTGAAGCCTCGACAGGGGTTGAAAAACTGTTTTTT. Encoded protein: CASSEASTGVEKLFF.

The table lists this clone with a few counts. The V gene is TRBV7-9, the J gene TRBJ1-2; TRBD1 agrees at 7 bases. The CDR3 spans 15 residues. Germline V gene sequence: CDR1 SEHNR, CDR2 FQNEAQ (reference sequence). J was trimmed by 1 base and V by 5 bases; bases with no gene match: 7. In DNA form, the CDR3 reads TGTGCCAGCAGCCCGTTGGGACAGAGTAACTATGGCTACACCTTC. It yields the protein CASSPLGQSNYGYTF.

V and J are TRBV5-6 and TRBJ1-1; a possible D gene is TRBD1 (5 bases). The CDR3 covers 14 residues. Trimming removed 3 bases at V and 1 base at J, with 10 bases between. The germline V gene encodes CDR1 SGHDT and CDR2 YYEEEE. DNA of the CDR3: TGTGCCAGCAGCTCCCCTAGGGGGAACACTGAAGCTTTCTTT. This translates into CASSSPRGNTEAFF.

The chain has TRBV7-9 and TRBJ2-5, with unresolved D. Gene TRBJ2-7 matches the end of the DNA better, so the J call may be wrong. Germline loops: CDR1 SEHNR, CDR2 FQNEAQ (reference sequence). The CDR3 contains 12 residues. The CDR3 protein is CASSPARFEQYF. The CDR3 DNA follows: TGTGCCAGCAGCCCCGCCCGGTTCGAGCAGTACTTC.

This clone was picked up one time. The chain has TRBV27 and TRBJ2-3, with D possibly being TRBD1 or TRBD2 (5 bases each). The V end was cut by 6 bases, the J end by 8 bases, with 9 bases between. This CDR3 comprises 11 residues. Per the germline V gene, CDR1 is MNHEY and CDR2 is SMNVEV (reference sequence). CDR3 sequence (DNA): TGTGCCAGCAGCTCCGGGGCTACGCAGTATTTT. Its protein product is CASSSGATQYF.

This chain connects TRBV7-9 to TRBJ1-3; D is ambiguous. Germline CDR1 is SEHNR and CDR2 is FQNEAQ (reference sequence). V was shortened by 1 base and J by 4 bases, with 14 bases between the two germline ends. The CDR3 contains 16 residues. The CDR3 loop reads CASSLGAAEAGNTIYF. DNA of the CDR3: TGTGCCAGCAGCTTAGGGGCTGCGGAGGCCGGAAACACCATATATTTT.

The CDR3 is CASSLRTSGGGTQYF. DNA of the CDR3: TGTGCCAGCAGCTTGAGGACTAGCGGAGGGGGTACGCAGTATTTT. The chain is built from TRBV5-4 and TRBJ2-3; TRBD2 matches at 10 bases. Germline CDR1 is SGHNT and CDR2 is YYREEE (reference sequence). Trimming cost V 1 base and J 8 bases; bases outside gene matches: 7. CDR3 length: 15 amino acids.

This sequence joins TRBV9 and TRBJ1-2; D is unresolved. Germline V gene data show CDR1 as SGDLS and CDR2 as YYNGEE. V lost 0 bases to trimming and J lost 1 base, with 7 bases between them. This CDR3 region has 14 residues. The CDR3 protein is CASSVDHSNYGYTF. CDR3 DNA sequence: TGTGCCAGCAGCGTAGACCACAGTAACTATGGCTACACCTTC.

The chain joins TRBV5-1 to TRBJ2-3; 8 nucleotides line up with TRBD2. The V gene's germline CDR1 is SGHRS and CDR2 YFSETQ. The CDR3 covers 14 residues. V lost 8 bases to trimming and J lost 0 bases; unmatched junction nucleotides: 5. The CDR3 loop is CASQRGTSTDTQYF. The CDR3 bases are TGCGCCAGTCAGCGGGGGACTAGCACAGATACGCAGTATTTT.

The V and J genes are TRBV9 and TRBJ2-5; the match to TRBD2 covers 12 bases. The CDR3 runs 16 residues. Germline lookup yields CDR1 SGDLS and CDR2 YYNGEE. V shed 3 bases, J shed 3 bases, and the junction held 6 bases outside the gene matches. The CDR3 spells CASSAGLAGWEETQYF. CDR3 nucleotides: TGTGCCAGCAGCGCCGGACTAGCGGGATGGGAAGAGACCCAGTACTTC. The complete variable domain, with remaining parts taken from reference TRBV9 and TRBJ2-5, reads DSGVTQTPKHLITATGQRVTLRCSPRSGDLSVYWYQQSLDQGLQFLIQYYNGEERAKGNILERFSAQQFPDLHSELNLSSLELGDSALYFCASSAGLAGWEETQYFGPGTRLLVL.